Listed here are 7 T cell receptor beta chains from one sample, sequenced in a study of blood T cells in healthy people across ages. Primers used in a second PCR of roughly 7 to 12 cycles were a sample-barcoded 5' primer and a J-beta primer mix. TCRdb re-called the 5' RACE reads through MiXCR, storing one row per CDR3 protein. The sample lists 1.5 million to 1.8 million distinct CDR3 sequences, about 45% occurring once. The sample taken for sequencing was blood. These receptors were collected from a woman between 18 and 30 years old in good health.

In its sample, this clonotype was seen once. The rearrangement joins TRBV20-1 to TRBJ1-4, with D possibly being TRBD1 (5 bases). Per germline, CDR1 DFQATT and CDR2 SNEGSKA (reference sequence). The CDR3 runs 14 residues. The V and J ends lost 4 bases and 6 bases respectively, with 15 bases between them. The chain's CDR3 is CSATTHEGYEKLFF. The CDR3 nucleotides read TGCAGTGCTACGACCCACGAGGGGTATGAAAAACTGTTTTTT.

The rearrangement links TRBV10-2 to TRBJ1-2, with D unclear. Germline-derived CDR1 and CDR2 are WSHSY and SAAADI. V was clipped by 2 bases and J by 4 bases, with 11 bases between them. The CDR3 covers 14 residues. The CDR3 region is CASSEEGRSYGYTF. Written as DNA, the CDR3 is TGCGCCAGCAGTGAGGAGGGCAGGAGCTATGGCTACACCTTC.

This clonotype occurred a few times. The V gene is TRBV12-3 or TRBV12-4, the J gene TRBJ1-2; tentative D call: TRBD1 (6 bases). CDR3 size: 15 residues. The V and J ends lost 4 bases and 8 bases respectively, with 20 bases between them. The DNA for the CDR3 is TGTGCCAGCAGTTCCCGTGGACAGATCTCAGGCGGCTACACCTTC. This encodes CASSSRGQISGGYTF.

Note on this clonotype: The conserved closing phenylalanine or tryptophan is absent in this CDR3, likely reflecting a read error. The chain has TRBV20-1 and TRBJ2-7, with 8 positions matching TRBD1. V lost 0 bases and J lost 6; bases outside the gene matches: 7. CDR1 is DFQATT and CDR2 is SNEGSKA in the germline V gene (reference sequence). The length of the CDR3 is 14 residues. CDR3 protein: CSAREDQGASEQYS. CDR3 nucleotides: TGCAGTGCTAGAGAGGATCAGGGGGCGAGCGAGCAGTACTCC.

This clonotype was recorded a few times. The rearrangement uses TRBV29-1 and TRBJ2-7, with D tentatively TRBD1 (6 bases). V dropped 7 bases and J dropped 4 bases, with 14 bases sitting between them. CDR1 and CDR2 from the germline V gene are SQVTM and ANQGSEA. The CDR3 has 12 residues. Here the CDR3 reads CSAAEQGYEQYF. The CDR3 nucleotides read TGCAGCGCCGCCGAACAGGGTTACGAGCAGTACTTC.

CDR3 nucleotides: TGTGCCAGCAGCGGGCCCATCGAGGAAGCTTTCTTT. Its translation: CASSGPIEEAFF. This chain links TRBV12-3 or TRBV12-4 with TRBJ1-1; no clear D. V gave up 6 bases and J gave up 8 bases, with 13 bases separating them. The CDR3 contains 12 residues.

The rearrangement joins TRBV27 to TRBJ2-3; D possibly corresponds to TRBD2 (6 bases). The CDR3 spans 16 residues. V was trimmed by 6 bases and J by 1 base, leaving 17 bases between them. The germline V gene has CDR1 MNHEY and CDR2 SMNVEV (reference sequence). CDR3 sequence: CASSNLLGGGTDTQYF. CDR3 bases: TGTGCCAGCAGCAACCTCCTGGGCGGGGGCACAGATACGCAGTATTTT.